This T cell receptor beta chain came from a study of blood T cell repertoires in COVID-19. Study overall: Specimens from acute and convalescent COVID-19 originated in the United States, Italy and Spain. PBMCs, B-cell-depleted T cells, or T cells were the source of the cDNA or gDNA that made up the material.

Under the authors' procedure: Reference gene primer amplification yielded estimated nucleated cell counts. Measured with immunoSEQ multiplex PCR; TCRdb has only the in-frame clones, and not every one. D and trimming were read from the DNA, whereas the V and J calls and clone size are those reported in that table. The table includes 90,000 to 100,000 clones, around nine tenths detected once. Germline V lookup: CDR1 LGHDT, CDR2 YNNKEL (reference sequence). With V trimmed by 0 bases and J by 6 bases, 10 bases remained unmatched. The CDR3 consists of 17 residues. The chain is built from TRBV3-1 (or the pseudogene TRBV3-2) and TRBJ2-2, with 7 bases fitting TRBD2. Sample: peripheral blood. The receptor was derived from a man at least 80 years old with acute or convalescent COVID-19. CDR3 sequence (DNA): TGTGCCAGCAGCCAAGATTTTGCGGGAGTGGTCGCCGGGGAGCTGTTTTTT. It codes for CASSQDFAGVVAGELFF.